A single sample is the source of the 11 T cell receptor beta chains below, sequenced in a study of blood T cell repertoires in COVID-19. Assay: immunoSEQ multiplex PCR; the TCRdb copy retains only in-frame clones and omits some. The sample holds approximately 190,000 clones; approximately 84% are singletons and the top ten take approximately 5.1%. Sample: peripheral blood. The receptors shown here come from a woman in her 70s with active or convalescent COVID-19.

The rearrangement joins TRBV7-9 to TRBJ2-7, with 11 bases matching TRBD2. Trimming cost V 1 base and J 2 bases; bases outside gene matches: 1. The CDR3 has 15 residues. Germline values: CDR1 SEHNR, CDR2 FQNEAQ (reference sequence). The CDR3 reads CASSLVLAGAYEQYF. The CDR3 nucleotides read TGTGCCAGCAGCTTAGTACTAGCGGGAGCCTACGAGCAGTACTTC.

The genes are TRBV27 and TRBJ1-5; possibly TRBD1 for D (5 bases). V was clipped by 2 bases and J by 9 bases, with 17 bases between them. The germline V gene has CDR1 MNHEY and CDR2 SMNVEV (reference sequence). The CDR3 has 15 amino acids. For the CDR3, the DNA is TGTGCCAGCAGTTTAGGGGCTCAGTCCGGGCTGCCCCAGCATTTT. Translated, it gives CASSLGAQSGLPQHF.

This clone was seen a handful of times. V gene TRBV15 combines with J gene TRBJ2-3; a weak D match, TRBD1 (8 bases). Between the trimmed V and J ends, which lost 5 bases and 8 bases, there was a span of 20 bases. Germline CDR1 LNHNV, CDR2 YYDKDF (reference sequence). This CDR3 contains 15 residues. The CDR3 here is CATSVRDRGGGTQYF. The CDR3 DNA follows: TGTGCCACCAGCGTACGAGACAGGGGCGGGGGTACGCAGTATTTT.

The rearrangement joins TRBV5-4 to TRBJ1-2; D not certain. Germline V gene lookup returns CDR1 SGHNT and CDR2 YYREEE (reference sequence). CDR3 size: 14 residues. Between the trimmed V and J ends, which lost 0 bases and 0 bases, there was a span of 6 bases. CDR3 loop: CASSLGGTNYGYTF. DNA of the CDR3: TGTGCCAGCAGCTTGGGCGGGACTAACTATGGCTACACCTTC.

The CDR3 region is CATSEDRGFLGTGELFF. CDR3 sequence (DNA): TGTGCCACCAGTGAAGACAGGGGTTTTTTGGGCACCGGGGAGCTGTTTTTT. The rearrangement links TRBV24-1 to TRBJ2-2; 8 bases line up with TRBD1. CDR1 and CDR2 (germline): KGHDR, SFDVKD. This CDR3 has 17 residues. V shed 4 bases and J 4 bases; nucleotides not matched to a gene: 10.

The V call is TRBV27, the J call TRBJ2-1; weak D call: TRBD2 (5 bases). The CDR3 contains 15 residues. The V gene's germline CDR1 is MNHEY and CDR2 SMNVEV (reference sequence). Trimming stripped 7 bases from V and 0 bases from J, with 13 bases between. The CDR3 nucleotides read TGTGCCAGCATCAGGAGAGGGAGCTCCTACAATGAGCAGTTCTTC. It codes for CASIRRGSSYNEQFF.

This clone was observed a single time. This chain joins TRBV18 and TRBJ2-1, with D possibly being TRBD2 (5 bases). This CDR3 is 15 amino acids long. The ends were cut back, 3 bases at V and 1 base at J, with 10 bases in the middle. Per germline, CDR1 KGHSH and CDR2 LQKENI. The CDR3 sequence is CASSPSVTSYNEQFF. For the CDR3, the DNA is TGTGCCAGCTCACCTAGCGTGACATCCTACAATGAGCAGTTCTTC.

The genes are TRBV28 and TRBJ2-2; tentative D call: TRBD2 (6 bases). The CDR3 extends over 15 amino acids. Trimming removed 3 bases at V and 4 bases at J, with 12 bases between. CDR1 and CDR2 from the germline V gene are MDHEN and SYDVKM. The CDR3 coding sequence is TGTGCCAGCAGTTTGAAGTCGCGGGGCACCGGGGAGCTGTTTTTT. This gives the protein CASSLKSRGTGELFF.

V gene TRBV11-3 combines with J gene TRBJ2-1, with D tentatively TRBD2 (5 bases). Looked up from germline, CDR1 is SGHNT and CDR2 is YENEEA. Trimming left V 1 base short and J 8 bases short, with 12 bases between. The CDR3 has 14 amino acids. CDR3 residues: CASSLGGATDEQFF. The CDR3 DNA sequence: TGTGCCAGCAGCTTAGGGGGAGCTACCGATGAGCAGTTCTTC.

The DNA of the CDR3 is TGTGCCAGCTCTGGCAGGGGGCTTTCTGGAAACACCATATATTTT. Its protein is CASSGRGLSGNTIYF. The rearrangement joins TRBV28 to TRBJ1-3; 8 bases agree with TRBD1. Germline values: CDR1 MDHEN, CDR2 SYDVKM. The V gene end was trimmed by 8 bases and the J gene end by 1 base; junction bases not matched to a gene: 7. The CDR3 runs to 15 residues.

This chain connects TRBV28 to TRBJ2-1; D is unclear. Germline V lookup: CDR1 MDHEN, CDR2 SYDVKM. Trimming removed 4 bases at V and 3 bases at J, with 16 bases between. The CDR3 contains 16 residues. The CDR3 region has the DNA TGTGCCAGCAGTTCCGTAGCCGGAGACGACTACAATGAGCAGTTCTTC. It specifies CASSSVAGDDYNEQFF.